This section outlines one T cell receptor (beta chain) sequence together with its context. V was clipped by 4 bases and J by 7 bases, with 13 bases between them. Germline V gene lookup returns CDR1 SGHTA and CDR2 FQGTGA. The CDR3 consists of 13 residues. These data come from a study of blood T cell repertoires in COVID-19. Profiling relied on immunoSEQ multiplex PCR, and the TCRdb table lists in-frame clones only, not all of them. The sample has about 130,000 clones, approximately 81% seen once. Sequences were obtained from peripheral blood. The sequence came from a woman aged 55 to 70 with active or convalescent COVID-19. The chain has TRBV7-3 and TRBJ1-1; no clear D gene. CDR3 bases: TGTGCCAGCAGCTCACAACCGGGGTATGAAGCTTTCTTT. This gives the protein CASSSQPGYEAFF.